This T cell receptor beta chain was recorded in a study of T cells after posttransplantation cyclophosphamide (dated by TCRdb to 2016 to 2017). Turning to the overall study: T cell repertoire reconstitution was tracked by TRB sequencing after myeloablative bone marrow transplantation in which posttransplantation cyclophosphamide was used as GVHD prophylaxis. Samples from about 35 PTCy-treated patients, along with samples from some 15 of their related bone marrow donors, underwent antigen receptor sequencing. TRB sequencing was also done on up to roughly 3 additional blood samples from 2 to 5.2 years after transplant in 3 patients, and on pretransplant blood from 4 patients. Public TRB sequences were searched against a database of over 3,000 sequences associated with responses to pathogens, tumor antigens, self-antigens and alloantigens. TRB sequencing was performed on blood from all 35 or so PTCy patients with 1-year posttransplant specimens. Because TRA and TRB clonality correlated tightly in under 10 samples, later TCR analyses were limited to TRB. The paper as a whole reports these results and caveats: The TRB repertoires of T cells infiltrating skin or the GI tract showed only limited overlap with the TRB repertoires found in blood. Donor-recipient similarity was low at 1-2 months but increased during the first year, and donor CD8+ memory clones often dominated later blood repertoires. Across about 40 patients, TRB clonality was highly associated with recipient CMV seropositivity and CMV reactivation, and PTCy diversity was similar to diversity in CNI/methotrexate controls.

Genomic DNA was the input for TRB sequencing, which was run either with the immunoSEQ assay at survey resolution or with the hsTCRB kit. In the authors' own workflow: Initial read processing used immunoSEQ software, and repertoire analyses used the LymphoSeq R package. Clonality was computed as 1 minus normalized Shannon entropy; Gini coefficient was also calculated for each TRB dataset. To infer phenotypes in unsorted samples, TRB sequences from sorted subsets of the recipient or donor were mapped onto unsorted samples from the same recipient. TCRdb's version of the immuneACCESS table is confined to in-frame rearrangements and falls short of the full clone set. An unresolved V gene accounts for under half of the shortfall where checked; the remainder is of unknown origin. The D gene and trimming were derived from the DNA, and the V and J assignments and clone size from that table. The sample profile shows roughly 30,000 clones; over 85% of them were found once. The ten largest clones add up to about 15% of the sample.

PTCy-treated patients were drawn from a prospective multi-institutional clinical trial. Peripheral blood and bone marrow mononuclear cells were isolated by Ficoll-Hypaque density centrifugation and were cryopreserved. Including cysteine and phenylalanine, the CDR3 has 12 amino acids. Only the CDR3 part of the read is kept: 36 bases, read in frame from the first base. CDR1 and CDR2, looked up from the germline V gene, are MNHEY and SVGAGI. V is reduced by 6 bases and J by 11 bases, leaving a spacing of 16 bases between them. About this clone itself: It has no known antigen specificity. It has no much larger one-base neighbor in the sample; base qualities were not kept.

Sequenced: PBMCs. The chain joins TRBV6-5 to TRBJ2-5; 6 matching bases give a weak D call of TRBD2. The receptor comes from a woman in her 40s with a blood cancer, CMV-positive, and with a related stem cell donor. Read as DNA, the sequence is TGTGCCAGCAGCCCGGACCGACGGGAGCAGTACTTC. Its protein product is CASSPDRREQYF.